This entry is about one T cell receptor beta chain. The target antigen is unknown. This sample is part of a study of T cells in Graves' hyperthyroidism and ophthalmopathy. Germline CDR1 reads SEHNR; CDR2 reads FQNEAQ (reference sequence). The length of the CDR3 is 14 residues. V dropped 7 bases and J dropped 8; count of bases not matched to a gene: 7. Subjects with ophthalmopathy showed a Clinical Activity Score no lower than 3, a NOSPECS grade no lower than 4, and a duration shorter than 3 months. Patients were excluded for uncontrolled infection, other autoimmune disease, pregnancy or lactation. TCR beta CDR3 sequences were amplified from RNA transcripts. With the HTBI primer set, the TCR CDR3 went through a first round of RT-PCR. TCRdb recomputed calls from the multiplex PCR reads with MiXCR, one row per CDR3 protein. The sample lists about 640,000 distinct CDR3 sequences, around 20% seen once, with under 35% in the top ten.

Study-wide points: Most clonotypes that expanded in the thyroid above 0.001 also showed up in blood.

Sample: blood. The sequence came from a man aged 30-40 years with Graves' ophthalmopathy. This chain connects TRBV7-9 to TRBJ1-4; TRBD1 matches 10 bases. The CDR3 loop is CASNRRDRGEKLFF. The CDR3 DNA is TGTGCCAGCAACCGCCGGGACAGGGGAGAAAAACTGTTTTTT.